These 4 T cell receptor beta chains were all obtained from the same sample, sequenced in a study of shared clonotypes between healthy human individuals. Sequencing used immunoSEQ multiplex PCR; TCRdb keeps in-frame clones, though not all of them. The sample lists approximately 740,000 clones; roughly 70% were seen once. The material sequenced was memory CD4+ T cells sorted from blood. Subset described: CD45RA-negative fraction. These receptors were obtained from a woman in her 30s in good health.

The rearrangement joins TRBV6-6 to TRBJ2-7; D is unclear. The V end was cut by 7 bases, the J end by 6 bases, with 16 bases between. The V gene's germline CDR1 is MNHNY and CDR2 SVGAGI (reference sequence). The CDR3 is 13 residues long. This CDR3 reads CASMIPPSPEQYF. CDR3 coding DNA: TGTGCCAGCATGATCCCTCCCAGCCCCGAGCAGTACTTC.

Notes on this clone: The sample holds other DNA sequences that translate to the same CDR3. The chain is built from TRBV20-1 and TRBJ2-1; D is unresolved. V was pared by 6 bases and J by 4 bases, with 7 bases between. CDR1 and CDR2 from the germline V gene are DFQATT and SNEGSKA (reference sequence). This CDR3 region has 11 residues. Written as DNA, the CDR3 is TGCAGTGCCCGGCCGTACAATGAGCAGTTCTTC. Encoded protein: CSARPYNEQFF.

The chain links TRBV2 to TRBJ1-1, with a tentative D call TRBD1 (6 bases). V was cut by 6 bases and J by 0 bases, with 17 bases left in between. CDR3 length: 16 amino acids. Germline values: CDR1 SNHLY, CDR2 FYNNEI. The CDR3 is CASRWTAENMNTEAFF. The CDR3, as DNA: TGTGCCAGCAGGTGGACAGCCGAAAACATGAACACTGAAGCTTTCTTT.

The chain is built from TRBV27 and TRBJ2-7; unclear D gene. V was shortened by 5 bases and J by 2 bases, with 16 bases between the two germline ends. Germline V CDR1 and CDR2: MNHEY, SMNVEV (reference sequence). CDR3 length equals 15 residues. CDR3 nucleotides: TGTGCCAGCAGTAGAGTGGGTCTGAGCACCTACGAGCAGTACTTC. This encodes CASSRVGLSTYEQYF.